Shown below are 14 T cell receptor beta chains from a single sample sequenced in a study of long-term antiretroviral therapy in people with HIV (dated by TCRdb to between 2021 and 2023). The immunoSEQ hsTCRB v3.0 assay was used at survey level resolution for TRB variable region sequencing. The clones in this table, taken by TCRdb from immuneACCESS, are in-frame only. Not every clone is retained; where verified, under half of the shortfall comes from an unresolved V gene, and the cause of the rest is unknown. The sample table contains some 47,000 clones; only one count was recorded for roughly 96% of them. The ten largest make up about 2.5% of the sample. The sequencing here drew on unsorted PBMCs, taken 3.7 years after starting antiretroviral therapy. These receptors were collected from a woman aged 45-60 years with HIV.

The CDR3 DNA follows: TGTGCCAGCAGCCCTTATGGGGCAGGGGTCAACACCGGGGAGCTGTTTTTT. It yields the protein CASSPYGAGVNTGELFF. This chain uses TRBV9 with TRBJ2-2, with D possibly TRBD1 on 6 matching bases. Per germline, CDR1 SGDLS and CDR2 YYNGEE. This CDR3 region has 17 residues. Deletions cut 4 bases from V and 2 bases from J, with 18 bases between.

V usage is TRBV18 and J usage is TRBJ1-2; 8 nucleotides agree with TRBD1. The CDR3 spans 15 residues. V lost 3 bases, J lost 2 bases, and 5 bases stayed unmatched. Germline CDR1 is KGHSH and CDR2 is LQKENI. This CDR3 is CASSPLDRENYGYTF. For the CDR3, the DNA is TGTGCCAGCTCACCTCTGGACAGGGAGAACTATGGCTACACCTTC.

The rearrangement joins TRBV7-3 to TRBJ2-6; 8 bases align to TRBD1. The CDR3 consists of 18 residues. Germline-derived CDR1 and CDR2 are SGHTA and FQGTGA. Losses at the gene ends were 6 bases for V and 2 bases for J; bases not matched to a gene: 12. DNA for the CDR3: TGTGCCAGCAGGCCCCTTCCCGGACAGGGAACTGGGGCCAACGTCCTGACTTTC. Its translation: CASRPLPGQGTGANVLTF.

The chain recombines TRBV10-1 with TRBJ2-3, with unresolved D. The germline V gene has CDR1 WNHNN and CDR2 SYGVQD (reference sequence). The CDR3 runs 16 residues. V shed 0 bases and J shed 0 bases, with 10 bases lying between them. The CDR3 is CASSESLGGSTDTQYF. CDR3 nucleotide sequence: TGCGCCAGCAGTGAGTCTCTTGGCGGTAGCACAGATACGCAGTATTTT.

V usage is TRBV9 and J usage is TRBJ1-4, with D uncertain. This CDR3 has 16 amino acids. Trimming took 4 bases from V and 4 from J, leaving 17 bases between them. The germline V gene encodes CDR1 SGDLS and CDR2 YYNGEE. The CDR3: CASSPERIIRNEKLFF. The DNA of the CDR3 is TGTGCCAGCAGCCCGGAACGCATTATACGTAATGAAAAACTGTTTTTT.

The rearrangement joins TRBV18 to TRBJ1-2; no firm D call. CDR3 size: 16 residues. V lost 3 bases and J lost 0, with 14 bases in between. Germline V lookup: CDR1 KGHSH, CDR2 LQKENI. The CDR3 spells CASSPESTITNYGYTF. The CDR3 nucleotides are TGTGCCAGCTCACCGGAGTCCACGATTACTAACTATGGCTACACCTTC.

V gene TRBV7-9 combines with J gene TRBJ1-6; TRBD1 is a possible D gene (6 bases). The CDR3 length is 16 residues. Germline V CDR1 and CDR2: SEHNR, FQNEAQ (reference sequence). Trimming pared 6 bases from V and 0 bases from J, leaving 12 bases between. This CDR3 reads CASRTGQSSYNSPLHF. The DNA of the CDR3 is TGTGCCAGCAGGACAGGACAGAGCTCCTATAATTCACCCCTCCACTTT.

The chain recombines TRBV30 with TRBJ1-5; 7 bases match TRBD1. V lost 1 base to trimming and J lost 6 bases; unmatched junction nucleotides: 6. Germline lookup yields CDR1 GTSNPN and CDR2 SVGIG (reference sequence). This CDR3 spans 14 amino acids. This CDR3 is CAWSEQGYGQPQHF. CDR3 DNA: TGTGCCTGGAGTGAACAGGGGTACGGTCAGCCCCAGCATTTT.

V gene TRBV2 combines with J gene TRBJ1-1; TRBD1 matches 7 bases. This CDR3 spans 15 amino acids. J was trimmed by 1 base and V by 6 bases; bases with no gene match: 8. From germline, CDR1 is SNHLY and CDR2 FYNNEI. DNA for the CDR3: TGTGCCAGCAGACCTCGAGACAGGGCGAACACTGAAGCTTTCTTT. It is translated as CASRPRDRANTEAFF.

V usage is TRBV9 and J usage is TRBJ2-7; 8 nucleotides line up with TRBD1. Germline V CDR1 and CDR2: SGDLS, YYNGEE. After removal of 3 bases from V and 7 bases from J, the junction contained 6 bases not matched to a gene. The CDR3 contains 13 residues. CDR3 sequence reads: CASSARRGREQYF. DNA of the CDR3: TGTGCCAGCAGCGCACGCAGGGGGCGGGAGCAGTACTTC.

The chain uses TRBV27 and TRBJ1-5, with unresolved D. This CDR3 region has 14 residues. The germline V gene encodes CDR1 MNHEY and CDR2 SMNVEV (reference sequence). Trimming took off 5 bases at V and 3 bases at J, with 11 bases between the two ends. CDR3 sequence reads: CASSPRLSNQPQHF. For the CDR3, the DNA is TGTGCCAGCAGTCCAAGACTTTCCAATCAGCCCCAGCATTTT.

The rearrangement uses TRBV4-1 and TRBJ1-5; D perhaps matches TRBD1 (6 bases). Germline V gives CDR1 MGHRA, CDR2 YSYEKL. This CDR3 spans 16 amino acids. The V end lost 4 bases, the J end lost 1 base, and 14 bases lay between the germline ends. The CDR3 region has the DNA TGCGCCAGCAGCCCTATATCAGGGGTGAGCAATCAGCCCCAGCATTTT. It is translated as CASSPISGVSNQPQHF.

The rearrangement links TRBV13 to TRBJ1-6; no firm D call. Looked up from germline, CDR1 is PRHDT and CDR2 is FYEKMQ (reference sequence). This CDR3 comprises 14 residues. Trimming stripped 6 bases from V and 7 bases from J, with 13 bases between. Written as DNA, the CDR3 is TGTGCCAGCAGAGAAGGGCGCAAGAATTCACCCCTCCACTTT. Its translation is CASREGRKNSPLHF.

The V and J genes are TRBV19 and TRBJ1-5; tentative D call: TRBD1 (6 bases). Germline CDR1 reads LNHDA; CDR2 reads SQIVND (reference sequence). There are 16 residues in the CDR3. Trimming removed 1 base at V and 0 bases at J, with 10 bases between. CDR3 loop: CASSIGTADSNQPQHF. In DNA, the CDR3 is TGTGCCAGTAGTATAGGGACAGCCGATAGCAATCAGCCCCAGCATTTT.